These T cell receptor beta chains were read from a single sample in a study of cytomegalovirus exposure and HLA in healthy donors. The table came from immunoSEQ multiplex PCR; TCRdb's copy has only in-frame clones and leaves some out. The data hold 150,000 to 200,000 clones, with roughly 84% observed a single time. The material sequenced was PBMCs. The receptors were gathered from a man between 18 and 35 years old in good health and CMV-seropositive. Each CDR3 is given with its conserved first and last residue. A D gene is named only where the DNA matches it firmly. Size is omitted from some rows. Given values are once, few, many or a class for expanded clones.

size: few
D: TRBD1
V: TRBV11-1
J: TRBJ1-2
CDR3: CASSPTGLVYGYTF
DNA: TGTGCCAGCAGCCCGACAGGGCTAGTCTATGGCTACACCTTC

size: -
D: TRBD2
V: TRBV13
J: TRBJ2-3
CDR3: CASSLAGTSGTDTQYF
DNA: TGTGCCAGCAGCTTAGCGGGGACTAGCGGCACAGATACGCAGTATTTT

size: -
D: -
V: TRBV15
J: TRBJ1-2
CDR3: CATSRDLGAGGKGNYGYTF
DNA: TGTGCCACCAGCAGAGATCTTGGGGCAGGCGGAAAGGGAAACTATGGCTACACCTTC

size: few
D: TRBD1
V: TRBV18
J: TRBJ1-1
CDR3: CASSPQGEGTEAFF
DNA: TGTGCCAGCTCACCTCAGGGGGAAGGCACTGAAGCTTTCTTT

size: -
D: -
V: TRBV7-3
J: TRBJ2-1
CDR3: CASSLGDNEQFF
DNA: TGTGCCAGCAGCCTAGGGGACAATGAGCAGTTCTTC

size: -
D: -
V: TRBV28
J: TRBJ2-5
CDR3: CASSSLYQETQYF
DNA: TGTGCCAGCAGTTCCCTATACCAAGAGACCCAGTACTTC

size: -
D: -
V: TRBV19
J: TRBJ2-7
CDR3: CASSRDFQSSYEQYF
DNA: TGTGCCAGTAGTAGGGACTTCCAGAGCTCCTACGAGCAGTACTTC

size: -
D: TRBD2
V: TRBV30
J: TRBJ2-1
CDR3: CAWSVSLAGGNEQFF
DNA: TGTGCCTGGAGTGTATCCTTAGCGGGAGGCAATGAGCAGTTCTTC

size: -
D: TRBD2
V: TRBV6-1
J: TRBJ2-5
CDR3: CASSETSGDQETQYF
DNA: TGTGCCAGCAGTGAAACTAGCGGCGACCAAGAGACCCAGTACTTC

size: -
D: TRBD1
V: TRBV19
J: TRBJ2-7
CDR3: CASSLGQAFEQYF
DNA: TGTGCCAGTAGTCTGGGACAGGCCTTCGAGCAGTACTTC

size: -
D: TRBD2
V: TRBV18
J: TRBJ2-3
CDR3: CASSPGTSGSGTDTQYF
DNA: TGTGCCAGCTCACCGGGCACTAGCGGGAGTGGCACAGATACGCAGTATTTT

size: -
D: TRBD2
V: TRBV7-2
J: TRBJ2-3
CDR3: CASSLLADASTDTQYF
DNA: TGTGCCAGCAGCTTACTAGCGGACGCTAGCACAGATACGCAGTATTTT

size: few
D: TRBD2
V: TRBV6-1
J: TRBJ2-7
CDR3: CASRNGLAGGGEQYF
DNA: TGTGCCAGCAGGAACGGACTAGCGGGAGGCGGCGAGCAGTACTTC

size: -
D: TRBD2
V: TRBV5-6
J: TRBJ2-3
CDR3: CASSLGGLTDTQYF
DNA: TGTGCCAGCAGCTTGGGGGGACTAACAGATACGCAGTATTTT

size: -
D: TRBD2
V: TRBV19
J: TRBJ2-7
CDR3: CASSTPSGPSYEQYF
DNA: TGTGCCAGTAGTACTCCTAGCGGACCCTCCTACGAGCAGTACTTC

size: once
D: -
V: TRBV5-4
J: TRBJ1-1
CDR3: CASSWGSGRNTEAFF
DNA: TGTGCCAGCAGCTGGGGTTCGGGGAGGAACACTGAAGCTTTCTTT

size: -
D: TRBD2
V: TRBV4-3
J: TRBJ2-1
CDR3: CASSQGLAANNEQFF
DNA: TGCGCCAGCAGCCAAGGACTAGCGGCAAACAATGAGCAGTTCTTC

size: -
D: TRBD2
V: TRBV6-6
J: TRBJ2-7
CDR3: CASSSTTSLFEQYF
DNA: TGTGCCAGCAGTTCGACGACTAGCCTCTTCGAGCAGTACTTC

size: -
D: -
V: TRBV30
J: TRBJ2-5
CDR3: CAWSPGTRETQYF
DNA: TGTGCCTGGTCCCCGGGGACACGAGAGACCCAGTACTTC

size: -
D: -
V: TRBV14
J: TRBJ1-2
CDR3: CASSPSRVEGYTF
DNA: TGTGCCAGCAGCCCGAGCAGGGTGGAGGGCTACACCTTC

size: -
D: TRBD1
V: TRBV5-1
J: TRBJ2-1
CDR3: CASSFGTGGNEQFF
DNA: TGCGCCAGCAGCTTCGGGACAGGGGGCAATGAGCAGTTCTTC

size: -
D: -
V: TRBV27
J: TRBJ1-4
CDR3: CASSPQGSEKLFF
DNA: TGTGCCAGCAGTCCCCAGGGGAGCGAAAAACTGTTTTTT

size: -
D: TRBD1
V: TRBV7-9
J: TRBJ2-1
CDR3: CASSADRGLNNEQFF
DNA: TGTGCCAGCAGCGCGGACAGGGGGCTTAACAATGAGCAGTTCTTC

size: few
D: -
V: TRBV6-1
J: TRBJ1-5
CDR3: CATQGINQPQHF
DNA: TGTGCCACGCAGGGGATAAATCAGCCCCAGCATTTT

size: -
D: -
V: TRBV4-3
J: TRBJ2-1
CDR3: CASSPTLAASYNEQFF
DNA: TGCGCCAGCAGCCCCACCTTAGCGGCTTCCTACAATGAGCAGTTCTTC

size: -
D: TRBD1
V: TRBV2
J: TRBJ1-1
CDR3: CASSPISTFGRGQSKAGAFF
DNA: TGTGCCAGCAGTCCAATATCGACCTTCGGGAGGGGGCAGAGTAAGGCAGGAGCTTTCTTT

size: -
D: TRBD2
V: TRBV5-5
J: TRBJ2-5
CDR3: CASSLASGRPKETQYF
DNA: TGTGCCAGCAGCTTGGCTAGCGGGAGACCAAAAGAGACCCAGTACTTC

size: -
D: -
V: TRBV2
J: TRBJ2-7
CDR3: CASTTGNEQYF
DNA: TGTGCCAGTACAACAGGGAACGAGCAGTACTTC

size: -
D: TRBD2
V: TRBV7-6
J: TRBJ2-1
CDR3: CASSLAPGLAGPNEQFF
DNA: TGTGCCAGCAGCTTAGCGCCAGGACTAGCGGGGCCCAATGAGCAGTTCTTC

size: -
D: -
V: TRBV6-4
J: TRBJ2-7
CDR3: CASSEEAGQAYEQYF
DNA: TGTGCCAGCAGTGAGGAGGCGGGCCAAGCCTACGAGCAGTACTTC

size: many
D: TRBD2
V: TRBV6-1
J: TRBJ2-7
CDR3: CASSDGTSGSHEQYF
DNA: TGTGCCAGCAGTGACGGGACTAGCGGGAGCCACGAGCAGTACTTC

size: -
D: -
V: TRBV6-1
J: TRBJ1-4
CDR3: CATDRGEGKLFF
DNA: TGTGCCACCGACCGAGGCGAAGGAAAACTGTTTTTT

size: -
D: -
V: TRBV27
J: TRBJ2-3
CDR3: CASSLEVRGWGTDTQYF
DNA: TGTGCCAGCAGTTTAGAGGTTCGAGGTTGGGGCACAGATACGCAGTATTTT

size: once
D: TRBD2
V: TRBV28
J: TRBJ2-7
CDR3: CASNPGLGLAGGIWYEQYF
DNA: TGTGCCAGCAATCCAGGGTTGGGGCTAGCGGGAGGCATCTGGTACGAGCAGTACTTC

size: -
D: TRBD2
V: TRBV5-4
J: TRBJ2-3
CDR3: CASSSAGDPILGYF
DNA: TGTGCCAGCAGCTCCGCGGGGGACCCTATACTTGGGTATTTT

size: -
D: -
V: TRBV25-1
J: TRBJ2-7
CDR3: CASEESDSYEQYF
DNA: TGTGCCAGCGAGGAATCAGACTCCTACGAGCAGTACTTC

size: -
D: TRBD2
V: TRBV5-4
J: TRBJ2-7
CDR3: CASSSMTSGSLYEQYF
DNA: TGTGCCAGCAGCTCAATGACTAGCGGGAGTCTTTACGAGCAGTACTTC

size: -
D: TRBD1
V: TRBV11-2
J: TRBJ2-7
CDR3: CASSLTGGSYEQYF
DNA: TGTGCCAGCAGCTTAACAGGGGGCTCCTACGAGCAGTACTTC

size: -
D: TRBD1
V: TRBV18
J: TRBJ1-2
CDR3: CASSPDTGAYGYTF
DNA: TGTGCCAGCTCACCAGACACAGGGGCCTATGGCTACACCTTC